Following are 5 T cell receptor beta chains from one sample sequenced in a study of identifying expanded T cells in peripheral blood. The data were produced by immunoSEQ multiplex PCR, yet TCRdb's version contains in-frame clones alone and is incomplete. The sample lists 100,000 to 150,000 clones, approximately 86% seen once, with 7% to 10% in the top ten. Source material: blood. Every receptor here comes from a person aged 18-70 years in good health.

V and J are TRBV4-1 and TRBJ2-5, with D perhaps matching TRBD1 (5 bases). Trimming removed 0 bases from V and 0 bases from J, with 8 bases in between. The length of the CDR3 is 15 residues. Germline CDR1 is MGHRA and CDR2 is YSYEKL. DNA of the CDR3: TGCGCCAGCAGCCAAGAGGGGCTTAACCAAGAGACCCAGTACTTC. It is translated as CASSQEGLNQETQYF.

This chain uses TRBV5-1 with TRBJ2-3; TRBD2 aligns across 10 bases. Germline CDR1 SGHRS, CDR2 YFSETQ. The V segment lost 5 bases and the J segment 4 bases; nucleotides outside the gene matches: 7. This CDR3 has 15 residues. The CDR3 loop is CASSRLAGESDTQYF. The CDR3, as DNA: TGCGCCAGCAGTCGCCTAGCGGGAGAGTCAGATACGCAGTATTTT.

The gene calls are TRBV6-6 and TRBJ1-1, with 7 positions matching TRBD1. Looked up from germline, CDR1 is MNHNY and CDR2 is SVGAGI (reference sequence). This CDR3 region has 14 residues. With V trimmed by 6 bases and J by 6 bases, 10 bases remained unmatched. The CDR3 protein is CASSQTGPYSEAFF. The CDR3 nucleotides are TGTGCCAGCAGCCAGACAGGGCCTTATTCTGAAGCTTTCTTT.

V gene TRBV6-5 combines with J gene TRBJ2-1; maybe TRBD2 (7 bases). V was trimmed by 2 bases and J by 7 bases, leaving 15 bases between them. Germline V lookup: CDR1 MNHEY, CDR2 SVGAGI. CDR3 length: 15 residues. CDR3 residues: CASSYGGGGSNEQFF. Here the CDR3 DNA reads TGTGCCAGCAGTTACGGGGGGGGCGGGAGTAATGAGCAGTTCTTC.

J is TRBJ2-2 and V is TRBV6-6; TRBD1 aligns across 9 bases. The CDR3 runs to 15 residues. Per the germline V gene, CDR1 is MNHNY and CDR2 is SVGAGI (reference sequence). V was pared by 6 bases and J by 5 bases, with 7 bases of the junction left unmatched. The CDR3, as DNA: TGTGCCAGCAGACAGGGGGCATCGGGAACCGGGGAGCTGTTTTTT. It translates to CASRQGASGTGELFF.